The clone carrying this T cell receptor (beta chain) showed up many times. cDNA specific to TCR beta was made from 450 to 500 ng of total RNA, with a constant-region primer employed for priming. Generation of the TCR beta libraries relied on three nested multiplex PCR rounds using slightly modified ARM-PCR. PCR rounds one and two used TRBV1-TRBV30 forward primers with a C-beta reverse primer for about 9 cycles each. Via MiXCR, TCRdb re-called the multiplex PCR reads, giving one row per CDR3 protein. The sample holds about 310,000 distinct CDR3 sequences, 45% to 70% seen once. This CDR3 region has 14 residues. V was pared by 2 bases and J by 4 bases, with 4 bases of the junction left unmatched. CDR1 SGHAT and CDR2 FQNNGV come from the germline V gene. Blood RNA was derived from unsorted whole blood, and germline DNA was extracted too. The sample belongs to a study of tumor-infiltrating lymphocytes in primary liver carcinoma.

Sequencing used peripheral blood. The TCR was taken from a woman aged 25 to 39 with primary liver carcinoma and hepatitis B virus infection. The V and J genes are TRBV11-2 and TRBJ1-2; 7 bases are a match to TRBD1. In DNA form, the CDR3 reads TGTGCCAGCAGCTTAAGTGGGACAGTCTATGGCTACACCTTC. Translation: CASSLSGTVYGYTF.